This TCR beta chain is from a study of memory CD4+ T cells and cytomegalovirus serostatus (dated by TCRdb to about 2019). Looking at the study overall: The cohort comprised around 35 healthy Belgian adults, 9 CMV seropositive and 24 CMV seronegative. CD4+ memory TCRbeta repertoires of a Belgian cohort with known cytomegalovirus serostatus were sequenced in order to replicate a published TCR-based CMV serostatus classifier.

Single viable CD3+CD4+CD8-CD45RO+ cells were sorted as memory CD4+ T cells on a FACSAria II. To determine CMV serostatus, a Roche Elecsys assay was used that detects serum IgG against CMV pp150, pp28, p38 and p52. After the samples were thawed, total CD4+ T cells were enriched through positive selection using CD4 magnetic microbeads. Samples originated from another study that specifically interrogated the CD4+ T cell memory repertoire. Following standard operating procedures, peripheral blood mononuclear cells were isolated and cryopreserved, while serum was kept at -80 degrees C. The staining relied on CD3-PerCP (BW264/56), CD4-APC (RPA-T4), CD45RO-PE (UCHT1) and CD8-Pacific Orange (3B5) antibodies, and Sytox blue was used to exclude non-viable cells. Remarks on this clone: Its antigen is unknown. Nothing much larger sits one base from this clone, and base qualities are not available.

The paper as a whole reports these results and caveats: Among the approximately 160 previously reported CMV-associated TCRbeta sequences, 67 showed up in the CD4+ memory repertoires, with each one found in between one and five individuals. The original-framework classifier achieved a median bootstrapped AUC of approximately 0.95 with a 95% CI of 0.76-1.00 on the Belgian cohort. Only CD4+CD45RO+ memory cells were sequenced, unlike the original study, which covered naive and memory CD4+ and CD8+ populations. For CMV serostatus prediction, a median bootstrapped AUC of roughly 0.94 was reached with the original framework, and a median bootstrapped AUC of roughly 0.92 was reached with a US-trained random forest. The results were interpreted as suggesting that the CMV-associated TCR signature is mostly present in the CD4+ memory repertoire.

V ends up 1 base short and J 4 bases short, with an unmatched junction base count of 7. Looking up the germline V gene yields CDR1 SGHTA and CDR2 FQGNSA. The CDR3, cysteine through phenylalanine, is 17 amino acids long. The only DNA kept is the CDR3, 51 bases in frame from the first base. The Quick-DNA Microprep Kit was used to extract genomic DNA from the sorted cells. Amplification of TCRbeta DNA was done with the immunoSEQ hsTCRbeta kit, following the protocol from the manufacturer. An Illumina MiSeq instrument was used to sequence the TCRbeta libraries. On the authors' methods: Once out-of-frame sequences had been removed, 2,200,000 or so distinct TCRbeta sequences were left, which works out to an average of around 70,000 per individual. Two values were used to score each individual: the count of about 160 previously reported CMV-associated TCRbeta sequences and the total count of productive distinct TCRbeta sequences. A beta-binomial model was reimplemented in Python, and random forests from scikit-learn, run with default parameters, were trained on data from the US cohort. Classifier performance on the Belgian cohort was reported as the median AUC with percentile confidence intervals calculated over 10,000 bootstrap iterations. In its TCRdb copy, this immuneACCESS table keeps in-frame sequences only and misses some clones. Where compared with another copy, unresolved V genes explain less than half of these, and the others have no known cause. The D gene and trimming were derived from the DNA, and the V and J assignments and clone size from that table. Within this sample are under 50,000 clones, with around four fifths of them counted one time only. In total, the top ten clones hold 0.9% to 1.5% of the sample.

Specimen: memory CD4+ T cells from blood. This clonotype was sampled from an adult in good health and CMV-seropositive. The chain is assembled from TRBV7-2 and TRBJ2-5; 12 bases in the middle match TRBD2. The CDR3 is CASSLVATSGGPETQYF. The base sequence is TGTGCCAGCAGCTTAGTAGCGACTAGCGGGGGTCCAGAGACCCAGTACTTC.